The T cell receptor (beta chain) described here comes from a study of cytomegalovirus exposure and HLA in healthy donors. On this clone: Its target is unknown.

Regarding donors, all were healthy bone marrow donors. The CMV serostatus of this donor was not recorded. Study-wide findings and caveats: In a later analysis, TCR beta V- and J-gene trimming showed a link to a missense DCLRE1C variant.

13 Jbeta primers and 60 Vbeta primers were used for the PCR. The table came from immunoSEQ multiplex PCR; TCRdb's copy has only in-frame clones and leaves some out. Seen in this sample are some 40,000 clones; the ten most common clones hold approximately 5.9%. This TCR was sampled from a human donor in good health. Sequencing input: PBMCs.

The CDR3 nucleotides are TGTGCCATCAGTGACCTTGAGGACATTAGTGGAAACACTGAAGCTTTCTTT. It is translated as CAISDLEDISGNTEAFF. The chain links TRBV10-3 to TRBJ1-1, with D possibly TRBD1 on 5 matching bases. Trimming cost V 3 bases and J 2 bases, with 19 bases left between them. Germline CDR1 and CDR2: ENHRY and SYGVKD. The CDR3 length is 17 residues.